This T cell receptor beta chain was profiled in a study of tumor and adjacent non-tumor tissue in lung cancer. Study background: Patients comprised about eleven adenocarcinoma, 2 squamous cell carcinoma and 1 small cell lung cancer. General study results and limits: Compared with tumor, normal lung showed significantly lower TCR diversity.

The CDR3 is made up of 13 amino acids. Germline V gives CDR1 DFQATT, CDR2 SNEGSKA (reference sequence). No cell sorting was done before RNA was extracted from the tissue. The table lists this clonotype with a count of one. What it binds is unknown. One end of the junction varies from germline; a read error may be responsible. Three rounds of nested PCR, following a modified ARM-PCR protocol, produced the TCRbeta library. TCRdb reanalysed the multiplex PCR reads using MiXCR and keeps one entry per CDR3 protein. Of 200,000 to 250,000 distinct CDR3 sequences in the sample, 70% to 75% are singletons; the top ten hold less than 25%.

The TCR sequence derives from a man aged 55 to 70 with non-small cell lung cancer. The sequencing sample was made of lung tumor tissue. The chain joins TRBV20-1 to TRBJ1-5; TRBD1 might be the D (5 bases). CDR3 amino acids: CSASGAGNQLQHF. As DNA, the CDR3 is TGCAGTGCTAGCGGGGCGGGGAATCAGCTCCAGCATTTT.